The 25 T cell receptor beta chains given below trace back to one sample, sequenced in a study of OX40 agonist ivuxolimab in advanced cancers. Method: immunoSEQ multiplex PCR; TCRdb's copy keeps in-frame clones and lacks some. The table shows some 150,000 clones, with roughly 91% occurring only once. Material: CD4+ or CD8+ T cells sorted from blood, obtained in a trial of the OX40 agonist ivuxolimab. Receptors originate from an adult with an advanced solid tumor such as melanoma, head and neck, liver or kidney cancer.

This chain joins TRBV29-1 and TRBJ2-3; TRBD2 matches 13 bases. CDR1 is SQVTM and CDR2 is ANQGSEA in the germline V gene. The CDR3 spans 15 residues. Losses at the gene ends were 2 bases for V and 6 bases for J; bases not matched to a gene: 5. The CDR3 loop reads CSVEKGTSGDDTQYF. CDR3 in DNA: TGCAGCGTTGAAAAGGGGACTAGCGGGGACGATACGCAGTATTTT.

The chain employs TRBV6-1 and TRBJ2-7; 9 positions match TRBD1. This CDR3 is 13 amino acids long. Germline-derived CDR1 and CDR2 are MNHNS and SASEGT. V lost 6 bases, J lost 6 bases, and 6 bases stayed unmatched. The CDR3 here is CASSPNRGPEQYF. The DNA of the CDR3 is TGTGCCAGCAGCCCTAACAGGGGGCCCGAGCAGTACTTC.

The chain joins TRBV23-1 to TRBJ1-1, with D possibly matching TRBD1 (5 bases). TRBV23-1 is an ORF, and what it does is uncertain. The CDR3 is 16 residues long. The V and J ends lost 4 bases and 4 bases respectively, with 19 bases between them. The chain's CDR3 is CASSLHPGAQGTEAFF. The CDR3 DNA reads as TGCGCCAGCAGTCTTCATCCCGGGGCCCAGGGCACTGAAGCTTTCTTT.

The count of this clone is one. This chain connects TRBV19 to TRBJ1-1, with 7 nucleotides matching TRBD1. This CDR3 comprises 15 residues. The V and J ends lost 7 bases and 3 bases, in that order; junction bases with no gene match: 11. In germline, CDR1 is LNHDA, CDR2 SQIVND (reference sequence). CDR3 in amino acids: CASTYDREWDTEAFF. Here the CDR3 DNA reads TGTGCCAGTACCTACGACAGGGAGTGGGACACTGAAGCTTTCTTT. The variable domain in full, with the rest retrieved from reference TRBV19 and TRBJ1-1, is DGGITQSPKYLFRKEGQNVTLSCEQNLNHDAMYWYRQDPGQGLRLIYYSQIVNDFQKGDIAEGYSVSREKKESFPLTVTSAQKNPTAFYLCASTYDREWDTEAFFGQGTRLTVV.

The chain is built from TRBV10-3 and TRBJ2-4; a possible D gene is TRBD1 (6 bases). The CDR3 is made up of 13 amino acids. The ends were cut back, 3 bases at V and 6 bases at J, with 9 bases in the middle. CDR1 and CDR2 (germline): ENHRY, SYGVKD. The CDR3 DNA follows: TGTGCCATCAGTGAAACAGGGACAAACATTCAGTACTTC. Translated: CAISETGTNIQYF.

The chain uses TRBV30 and TRBJ1-5; D is unresolved. V was cut by 1 base and J by 7 bases, with 17 bases left in between. The CDR3 extends over 15 amino acids. CDR1 is GTSNPN, CDR2 SVGIG, per germline (reference sequence). The CDR3 DNA is TGTGCCTGGAGTGATCGGACTCGTACGGGACAGCCCCAGCATTTT. Its protein product is CAWSDRTRTGQPQHF.

The J gene is TRBJ2-3, the V gene TRBV28, with 11 bases identical to TRBD2. The CDR3 totals 15 residues. Trimming removed 1 base from V and 4 bases from J; junction bases left unmatched: 1. From germline, CDR1 is MDHEN and CDR2 SYDVKM. CDR3 DNA sequence: TGTGCCAGCAGTTTATTAGCGGGGGGGCCAGATACGCAGTATTTT. It yields the protein CASSLLAGGPDTQYF. The variable domain in full, with the rest retrieved from reference TRBV28 and TRBJ2-3, is DVKVTQSSRYLVKRTGEKVFLECVQDMDHENMFWYRQDPGLGLRLIYFSYDVKMKEKGDIPEGYSVSREKKERFSLILESASTNQTSMYLCASSLLAGGPDTQYFGPGTRLTVL.

The V gene is TRBV4-2, the J gene TRBJ1-1; D is undetermined. The V end was cut by 4 bases, the J end by 4 bases, with 16 bases between. Per germline, CDR1 LGHNA and CDR2 YNFKEQ. The CDR3 length is 15 residues. The CDR3 DNA sequence: TGTGCCAGCAGCCTTATAGGGTCGTGGGGCACTGAAGCTTTCTTT. The encoded protein is CASSLIGSWGTEAFF.

The chain couples TRBV20-1 to TRBJ2-3; D is uncertain. CDR3 length: 10 amino acids. Per the germline V gene, CDR1 is DFQATT and CDR2 is SNEGSKA (reference sequence). The V gene lost 1 base and the J gene lost 7 bases, with 3 bases spanning the gap. The CDR3 bases are TGCAGTGCTAGAGGCAATACGCAGTATTTT. Translated: CSARGNTQYF.

The chain joins TRBV6-5 to TRBJ1-3; D perhaps matches TRBD1 (6 bases). V lost 4 bases, J lost 0 bases, and 7 bases lay in between. Germline CDR1 is MNHEY and CDR2 is SVGAGI. The CDR3 is 14 residues long. The CDR3 sequence is CASSSGHSGNTIYF. The DNA of the CDR3 is TGTGCCAGCAGTTCGGGACACTCTGGAAACACCATATATTTT.

CDR3 DNA sequence: TGTGCCACCAGCAGATCCCGTGGCTCTGGAAACACCATATATTTT. Its translation: CATSRSRGSGNTIYF. V and J are TRBV15 and TRBJ1-3; D gene uncertain. Germline V CDR1 and CDR2: LNHNV, YYDKDF (reference sequence). This CDR3 has 15 residues. V lost 2 bases and J lost 0, with 8 bases in between.

The chain couples TRBV6-6 to TRBJ1-5, with D possibly TRBD1 on 5 matching bases. V was shortened by 8 bases and J by 7 bases, with 12 bases between the two germline ends. CDR3 length: 12 residues. Germline CDR1 is MNHNY and CDR2 is SVGAGI (reference sequence). CDR3 amino acids: CASRGRDQPQHF. The CDR3, as DNA: TGTGCCAGCCGGGGGAGGGACCAGCCCCAGCATTTT.

The rearrangement uses TRBV5-1 and TRBJ2-3, with 10 bases aligning to TRBD2. This CDR3 is built from 15 residues. The trim removed 0 bases at V and 4 bases at J, leaving 2 bases unmatched. CDR1 and CDR2 from the germline V gene are SGHRS and YFSETQ. The CDR3: CASSLEGTSADTQYF. In nucleotides, the CDR3 is TGCGCCAGCAGCTTGGAGGGGACTAGCGCAGATACGCAGTATTTT.

The chain has TRBV7-9 and TRBJ2-3; possible D gene TRBD2, 5 bases. With 4 bases removed from V and 0 bases from J, the gap between germline ends came to 8 bases. This CDR3 contains 14 residues. The germline V gene encodes CDR1 SEHNR and CDR2 FQNEAQ (reference sequence). The CDR3 here is CASSWTGSTDTQYF. Written as DNA, the CDR3 is TGTGCCAGCAGCTGGACGGGGAGCACAGATACGCAGTATTTT.

The rearrangement joins TRBV7-2 to TRBJ2-2, with D perhaps TRBD1 or TRBD2 (6 bases each). V was trimmed by 5 bases and J by 0 bases, leaving 16 bases between them. This CDR3 comprises 17 residues. Germline loops: CDR1 SGHTA, CDR2 FQGNSA. CDR3 bases: TGTGCCAGCAGCCCCTGGGGGCGCGGGGCGAACACCGGGGAGCTGTTTTTT. Its translation: CASSPWGRGANTGELFF.

This chain uses TRBV18 with TRBJ1-1; 8 bases are a match to TRBD1. This CDR3 contains 13 residues. With 4 bases clipped from V and 7 bases from J, the junction kept 5 bases outside the gene matches. Germline loops: CDR1 KGHSH, CDR2 LQKENI. As DNA, the CDR3 is TGTGCCAGCTCACAGTCACAGGGGGATGAAGCTTTCTTT. This codes for CASSQSQGDEAFF.

The rearrangement links TRBV6-5 to TRBJ2-7, with D unresolved. This CDR3 has 13 amino acids. Per germline, CDR1 MNHEY and CDR2 SVGAGI. With 6 bases removed from V and 2 bases from J, the gap between germline ends came to 11 bases. The DNA of the CDR3 is TGTGCCAGCAGAATCTCTCAGCCCTACGAGCAGTACTTC. Translating gives CASRISQPYEQYF.

There are a few counts of this clone. This chain joins TRBV28 and TRBJ1-1; tentative D call: TRBD1 (5 bases). The CDR3 is 14 residues long. V was clipped by 4 bases and J by 5 bases, with 14 bases between them. Germline V CDR1 and CDR2: MDHEN, SYDVKM. This CDR3 is CASSSLGGRTEAFF. The CDR3 DNA reads as TGTGCCAGCAGTTCCCTTGGGGGGAGGACTGAAGCTTTCTTT.

The rearrangement joins TRBV5-1 to TRBJ2-5; a weak D match, TRBD1 (7 bases). Germline values: CDR1 SGHRS, CDR2 YFSETQ. The CDR3 loop spans 16 amino acids. Trimming took off 1 base at V and 2 bases at J, with 15 bases between the two ends. As DNA, the CDR3 is TGCGCCAGCAGCTTGCCGGCAGGGGGGAATCAAGAGACCCAGTACTTC. Translating gives CASSLPAGGNQETQYF. Looking up the rest from reference TRBV5-1 and TRBJ2-5 gives the full variable domain: KAGVTQTPRYLIKTRGQQVTLSCSPISGHRSVSWYQQTPGQGLQFLFEYFSETQRNKGNFPGRFSGRQFSNSRSEMNVSTLELGDSALYLCASSLPAGGNQETQYFGPGTRLLVL.

The V call is TRBV5-6, the J call TRBJ2-7, with D maybe TRBD2 (6 bases). The germline V and J ends were trimmed by 1 base and 3 bases, with 14 bases remaining between them. CDR3 length: 15 amino acids. Germline V gives CDR1 SGHDT, CDR2 YYEEEE. As DNA, the CDR3 is TGTGCCAGCAGCTTGTACGGGGGTGGTGTCTACGAGCAGTACTTC. Protein sequence: CASSLYGGGVYEQYF.

A word on this clone: Different DNA sequences within this sample yield the same CDR3. The chain recombines TRBV6-5 with TRBJ2-3; D uncertain. Germline loops: CDR1 MNHEY, CDR2 SVGAGI. V shed 6 bases and J shed 3 bases, with 16 bases lying between them. This CDR3 is 15 amino acids long. The CDR3 DNA reads as TGTGCCAGCAGCCCCCGTGGGCTCGGGACAGATACGCAGTATTTT. This encodes CASSPRGLGTDTQYF.

The rearrangement joins TRBV5-1 to TRBJ2-7, with 8 bases that match TRBD1. V was clipped by 0 bases and J by 1 base; unmatched bases: 6. The CDR3 extends over 16 amino acids. CDR1 and CDR2 (germline): SGHRS, YFSETQ. CDR3 protein: CASSLAVRQGSYEQYF. Here the CDR3 DNA reads TGCGCCAGCAGCTTGGCCGTAAGACAGGGGTCCTACGAGCAGTACTTC.

The chain links TRBV29-1 to TRBJ2-4; 7 positions agree with TRBD1. Per the germline V gene, CDR1 is SQVTM and CDR2 is ANQGSEA. After removal of 4 bases from V and 1 base from J, the junction contained 7 bases not matched to a gene. The CDR3 contains 15 residues. DNA for the CDR3: TGCAGCGTTGGGGACAGTATCTATGCCAAAAACATTCAGTACTTC. Amino acid sequence: CSVGDSIYAKNIQYF.

The genes are TRBV6-5 and TRBJ1-3; no firm D call. V dropped 1 base and J dropped 0 bases, with 10 bases sitting between them. The CDR3 runs to 16 residues. Germline-derived CDR1 and CDR2 are MNHEY and SVGAGI. CDR3 nucleotides: TGTGCCAGCAGTTACTTATCGGCAGGCTCTGGAAACACCATATATTTT. Amino acid sequence: CASSYLSAGSGNTIYF.

The chain links TRBV5-1 to TRBJ2-3, with D tentatively TRBD2 (6 bases). Looked up from germline, CDR1 is SGHRS and CDR2 is YFSETQ. Trimming cost V 0 bases and J 0 bases, with 8 bases left between them. The length of the CDR3 is 15 residues. Here the CDR3 reads CASSLASGSTDTQYF. Written as DNA, the CDR3 is TGCGCCAGCAGCTTGGCCAGCGGGAGCACAGATACGCAGTATTTT.